These 32 T cell receptor beta chains share one sample of origin, sequenced in a study of CD8+CD57+ T cells in acquired aplastic anemia. Previously, flow cytometry had revealed CD8+CD57+ cell expansion in the patients chosen for sequencing. Both TCR beta VDJ combination and CDR3 sequence profiling were carried out. Genomic DNA was the template for this profiling. TCRdb independently ran MiXCR on the reads; one entry per CDR3 protein. Of more than 150,000 distinct CDR3 sequences in the sample, roughly half were seen once. Sequencing was done on a sample of sorted CD4+, CD8+, or CD8+CD57+ T cells (not recorded which) from PBMCs. The receptors stem from a human donor with aplastic anemia.

This clonotype has just a few counts. The chain joins TRBV12-3 or TRBV12-4 to TRBJ2-7; D ambiguous. The CDR3 consists of 13 residues. Deletions cut 5 bases from V and 6 bases from J, with 14 bases between. CDR3: CASSINTLSEQYF. Written as DNA, the CDR3 is TGTGCCAGCAGTATAAACACCCTCTCCGAGCAGTACTTC.

This clonotype was seen ten or more times. The chain links TRBV20-1 to TRBJ2-3; 8 positions match TRBD2. Germline V lookup: CDR1 DFQATT, CDR2 SNEGSKA (reference sequence). V shed 2 bases and J 3 bases; nucleotides not matched to a gene: 4. This CDR3 spans 14 amino acids. CDR3: CSARSSGSTDTQYF. Here the CDR3 DNA reads TGCAGTGCTAGATCTAGCGGGTCGACAGATACGCAGTATTTT.

This clonotype was seen ten or more times. V is TRBV7-2 and J is TRBJ1-2; maybe TRBD1 (6 bases). Trimming removed 10 bases from V and 0 bases from J, with 18 bases in between. Germline CDR1 SGHTA, CDR2 FQGNSA. There are 15 residues in the CDR3. This CDR3 is CAIDQGHAPNYGYTF. CDR3 DNA: TGTGCCATCGACCAGGGACACGCTCCTAACTATGGCTACACCTTC.

This clonotype was observed a handful of times. The chain is built from TRBV15 and TRBJ2-1; 9 bases fit TRBD2. This CDR3 contains 16 residues. Germline CDR1 and CDR2: LNHNV and YYDKDF (reference sequence). The V and J ends lost 3 bases and 4 bases, in that order; junction bases with no gene match: 7. The CDR3 reads CATSRREGRGYNEQFF. CDR3 bases: TGTGCCACCAGCAGGCGGGAGGGGAGGGGGTACAATGAGCAGTTCTTC. The full variable domain, in which reference TRBV15 and TRBJ2-1 provide the parts outside the CDR3, is DAMVIQNPRYQVTQFGKPVTLSCSQTLNHNVMYWYQQKSSQAPKLLFHYYDKDFNNEADTPDNFQSRRPNTSFCFLDIRSPGLGDTAMYLCATSRREGRGYNEQFFGPGTRLTVL.

This clonotype was counted ten times or more. The J gene is TRBJ1-1, the V gene TRBV12-3 or TRBV12-4, with D possibly matching TRBD1 (5 bases). Trimming removed 4 bases from V and 5 bases from J, with 11 bases in between. The CDR3 has 13 residues. The CDR3 sequence: CASSSLGGTEAFF. CDR3 in DNA: TGTGCCAGCAGTTCCCTGGGGGGAACTGAAGCTTTCTTT.

This chain joins TRBV2 and TRBJ1-1; TRBD1 matches 8 bases. Germline CDR1 SNHLY, CDR2 FYNNEI. The J segment lost 5 bases and the V segment lost 6 bases, leaving 5 bases of the junction unmatched. The CDR3 spans 13 residues. DNA of the CDR3: TGTGCCAGCAGGGACAGGGATTGGACTGAAGCTTTCTTT. The encoded protein is CASRDRDWTEAFF. The variable domain in full, with the rest retrieved from reference TRBV2 and TRBJ1-1, is EPEVTQTPSHQVTQMGQEVILRCVPISNHLYFYWYRQILGQKVEFLVSFYNNEISEKSEIFDDQFSVERPDGSNFTLKIRSTKLEDSAMYFCASRDRDWTEAFFGQGTRLTVV.

Many counts were recorded for this clonotype. The J gene is TRBJ2-1, the V gene TRBV7-3, with 10 positions matching TRBD2. Germline CDR1 is SGHTA and CDR2 is FQGTGA. This CDR3 has 15 amino acids. The junction had 4 bases not matched to a gene; V was cut back by 6 bases and J by 2 bases. The chain's CDR3 is CASRPTSGAYNEQFF. CDR3 coding DNA: TGTGCCAGCAGACCAACTAGCGGGGCCTACAATGAGCAGTTCTTC.

This rearrangement joins TRBV20-1 to TRBJ2-7, with TRBD2 matching over 9 bases. Losses at the gene ends were 7 bases for V and 3 bases for J; bases not matched to a gene: 4. Looked up from germline, CDR1 is DFQATT and CDR2 is SNEGSKA (reference sequence). The CDR3 sequence is 12 residues long. DNA of the CDR3: TGCAGTGGGGTGACTAGCGGCTACGAGCAGTACTTC. Translated, it gives CSGVTSGYEQYF.

This clonotype was counted ten times or more. The gene calls are TRBV14 and TRBJ1-2, with a possible D match to TRBD1 (5 bases). Trimming took 1 base from V and 2 from J, leaving 5 bases between them. CDR1 is SGHDN, CDR2 FVKESK, per germline. This CDR3 contains 13 residues. CDR3 amino acids: CASSQGDNYGYTF. In nucleotides, the CDR3 is TGTGCCAGCAGCCAAGGGGACAACTATGGCTACACCTTC.

This clonotype was detected only a few times. The missing conserved phenylalanine or tryptophan at the end of this CDR3 makes a read error likely. This chain joins TRBV12-3 or TRBV12-4 and TRBJ1-1; possible D gene TRBD1, 5 bases. CDR3 length: 14 residues. Trimming left V 5 bases short and J 1 base short, with 11 bases between. In DNA, the CDR3 is TGTGCCAGCAGTCTGGGGGGGTGGAACACTGAAGCTTTCCTT. This codes for CASSLGGWNTEAFL.

The chain has TRBV5-1 and TRBJ1-2; D not certain. V lost 0 bases, J lost 0 bases, and 9 bases lay in between. The CDR3 runs to 15 residues. Germline CDR1 is SGHRS and CDR2 is YFSETQ. The CDR3 coding sequence is TGCGCCAGCAGCTTGGTAGTGGATCCTAACTATGGCTACACCTTC. Its translation is CASSLVVDPNYGYTF.

The sample holds a few counts of this clonotype. The gene calls are TRBV4-2 and TRBJ2-3, with 8 nucleotides matching TRBD1. The germline V gene has CDR1 LGHNA and CDR2 YNFKEQ. This CDR3 comprises 16 residues. Trimming at V came to 4 bases and at J to 0 bases, leaving 6 bases not matched to a gene. CDR3 bases: TGTGCCAGCAGCCGGGAGGACAGGGTTAGCACAGATACGCAGTATTTT. This encodes CASSREDRVSTDTQYF.

With regard to this clonotype: A single base separates this from a much larger clone, so it may be a read error. This is likely a read error, given that the CDR3 carries no conserved phenylalanine or tryptophan at its end. This chain links TRBV7-7 with TRBJ2-1; 7 bases align to TRBD1. Germline V CDR1 and CDR2: SSHAT, FNYEAQ (reference sequence). This CDR3 is 14 amino acids long. The DNA for the CDR3 is TGTGCTGGCAGTCCCGACAGGGCTAACAATGAGCAGTTCCTC. Amino acids: CAGSPDRANNEQFL.

CDR3 bases: TGTGCCAGCAGTGAATCGGGGGCCAGTCAGCCCCAGCATTTT. This gives the protein CASSESGASQPQHF. This chain joins TRBV25-1 and TRBJ1-5; weak D call: TRBD1 (6 bases). Trimming cost V 1 base and J 6 bases, with 10 bases left between them. In germline, CDR1 is MGHDK, CDR2 SYGVNS. The CDR3 covers 14 residues.

In regard to this clonotype: The CDR3 ends on some other residue instead of the conserved phenylalanine or tryptophan, so this is likely a read error. V gene TRBV2 combines with J gene TRBJ1-6; D is unclear. Trimming took 2 bases from V and 13 from J, leaving 18 bases between them. Germline lookup yields CDR1 SNHLY and CDR2 FYNNEI. This CDR3 has 15 residues. The CDR3 here is CASSETPGKAAPLHL. CDR3 in DNA: TGTGCCAGCAGTGAAACTCCTGGCAAGGCCGCCCCCCTCCACCTT.

The J gene is TRBJ2-6, the V gene TRBV5-1, with 9 bases that match TRBD1. Germline CDR1 and CDR2: SGHRS and YFSETQ. This CDR3 is built from 17 residues. V shed 4 bases and J 0 bases; nucleotides not matched to a gene: 5. In DNA, the CDR3 is TGCGCCAGCAGCCCGGGACAGGGTCCCTCTGGGGCCAACGTCCTGACTTTC. Translating gives CASSPGQGPSGANVLTF.

About this clonotype: One end of the junction varies from germline; a read error may be responsible. The chain combines TRBV7-3 with TRBJ1-2; D perhaps matches TRBD1 (5 bases). This CDR3 contains 15 residues. Germline V gene sequence: CDR1 SGHTA, CDR2 FQGTGA. Written as DNA, the CDR3 is TGTGCCAGCAGTCAAACGCGGGGACCGATTTATGGCCACACCTTC. Amino acids: CASSQTRGPIYGHTF.

This clonotype was seen at least ten times. A read error may account for a junction end that differs from germline. CDR3 nucleotides: TGTGCTAGCAGCCGACTAGCGGGAGGGACCACAGATACGCAGTATTTT. It encodes CASSRLAGGTTDTQYF. The chain joins TRBV7-7 to TRBJ2-3, with TRBD2 matching 14 bases. The germline gives CDR1 SSHAT, CDR2 FNYEAQ (reference sequence). The CDR3 runs to 16 residues.

This clonotype has ten or more counts. This chain uses TRBV19 with TRBJ2-5; no firm D call. V lost 5 bases to trimming and J lost 1 base, with 11 bases between them. The CDR3 contains 14 residues. The germline V gene encodes CDR1 LNHDA and CDR2 SQIVND (reference sequence). This chain's CDR3 is CASSYSASQETQYF. As DNA, the CDR3 is TGTGCCAGTAGTTATTCGGCTTCCCAAGAGACCCAGTACTTC.

Points on this clonotype: Possible read error: a much larger clone is one base away. V gene TRBV5-1 combines with J gene TRBJ2-5; D is unresolved. V was cut by 3 bases and J by 4 bases, with 7 bases left in between. The germline V gene has CDR1 SGHRS and CDR2 YFSETQ. The CDR3 length is 12 residues. The CDR3 region is CASSSDRETQYF. The CDR3 coding sequence is TGCGCCAGCAGCTCGGACCGAGAGACCCAGTACTTC.

This clonotype was recorded at least ten times. The chain employs TRBV5-6 and TRBJ1-1; D possibly corresponds to TRBD1 (6 bases). The V end was cut by 4 bases, the J end by 4 bases, with 17 bases between. Germline CDR1 reads SGHDT; CDR2 reads YYEEEE. CDR3 length equals 15 residues. The CDR3 protein is CASSGLQGMGTEAFF. The CDR3, as DNA: TGTGCCAGCAGCGGCTTACAGGGCATGGGCACTGAAGCTTTCTTT.

The chain combines TRBV19 with TRBJ1-2, with D maybe TRBD1 (5 bases). V lost 8 bases and J lost 2, with 9 bases in between. CDR1 and CDR2 from the germline V gene are LNHDA and SQIVND (reference sequence). This CDR3 has 12 residues. The CDR3 region has the DNA TGTGCCAGTGTAGCAGGGAACTATGGCTACACCTTC. It yields the protein CASVAGNYGYTF. The entire variable domain, with the rest obtained from reference TRBV19 and TRBJ1-2, is as follows: DGGITQSPKYLFRKEGQNVTLSCEQNLNHDAMYWYRQDPGQGLRLIYYSQIVNDFQKGDIAEGYSVSREKKESFPLTVTSAQKNPTAFYLCASVAGNYGYTFGSGTRLTVV.

This chain joins TRBV20-1 and TRBJ1-6, with 8 bases fitting TRBD1. Germline lookup yields CDR1 DFQATT and CDR2 SNEGSKA (reference sequence). This CDR3 has 18 amino acids. J lost 6 bases, V lost 6 bases, and 19 bases had no gene match. The CDR3 here is CSAPGGGQGVSSNSPLHF. In DNA, the CDR3 is TGCAGTGCCCCCGGAGGCGGACAGGGAGTTTCAAGTAATTCACCCCTCCACTTT.

CDR3 in amino acids: CASGQQSYEQYF. The CDR3 region has the DNA TGTGCCAGTGGACAGCAAAGCTACGAGCAGTACTTC. V is TRBV10-3 and J is TRBJ2-7; TRBD1 might be the D (6 bases). Germline CDR1 is ENHRY and CDR2 is SYGVKD. Trimming removed 10 bases from V and 3 bases from J, with 13 bases in between. This CDR3 region has 12 residues.

The genes are TRBV5-1 and TRBJ2-7; 9 bases line up with TRBD2. Germline-derived CDR1 and CDR2 are SGHRS and YFSETQ. The V and J ends lost 4 bases and 2 bases, in that order; junction bases with no gene match: 7. The CDR3 has 15 amino acids. Here the CDR3 reads CASSDGLALTYEQYF. The DNA of the CDR3 is TGCGCCAGCAGCGATGGACTAGCGCTAACCTACGAGCAGTACTTC.

The table lists this clonotype with a few counts. The CDR3 sequence is CATSRDRGGAMNTEAFF. CDR3 nucleotides: TGTGCCACCAGCAGAGATCGTGGGGGCGCCATGAACACTGAAGCTTTCTTT. The genes are TRBV15 and TRBJ1-1; D may be TRBD1 (6 bases). Germline V gene sequence: CDR1 LNHNV, CDR2 YYDKDF (reference sequence). The CDR3 is made up of 17 amino acids. The germline V and J ends were trimmed by 0 bases and 0 bases, with 14 bases remaining between them. Full variable domain (remainder filled in from reference TRBV15 and TRBJ1-1): DAMVIQNPRYQVTQFGKPVTLSCSQTLNHNVMYWYQQKSSQAPKLLFHYYDKDFNNEADTPDNFQSRRPNTSFCFLDIRSPGLGDTAMYLCATSRDRGGAMNTEAFFGQGTRLTVV.

This clonotype has more than one count but fewer than ten. In nucleotides, the CDR3 is TGTGCCACCAGCATCCCTGACACGGTCAATCAGCCCCAGCATTTT. Protein product: CATSIPDTVNQPQHF. The chain has TRBV15 and TRBJ1-5; no firm D call. Germline loops: CDR1 LNHNV, CDR2 YYDKDF (reference sequence). Trimming cost V 4 bases and J 3 bases, with 13 bases left between them. The CDR3 sequence is 15 residues long.

Many counts were recorded for this clonotype. The chain joins TRBV4-1 to TRBJ1-1, with a weak D call TRBD1 (5 bases). V was shortened by 2 bases and J by 4 bases, with 11 bases between the two germline ends. The CDR3 sequence is 14 residues long. Germline V gene sequence: CDR1 MGHRA, CDR2 YSYEKL. CDR3: CASSQLREGTEAFF. As DNA, the CDR3 is TGCGCCAGCAGCCAACTCAGGGAAGGCACTGAAGCTTTCTTT.

This clonotype has only a few counts. The CDR3 sequence: CAISESGLNTEAFF. The CDR3 DNA sequence: TGTGCCATCAGTGAGTCTGGACTGAACACTGAAGCTTTCTTT. The V call is TRBV10-3, the J call TRBJ1-1; D is unresolved. This CDR3 region has 14 residues. CDR1 is ENHRY and CDR2 is SYGVKD in the germline V gene. Trimming shortened V by 0 bases and J by 0 bases, and 5 bases separated the two germline ends.

This clonotype was counted a few times. J is TRBJ1-6 and V is TRBV18; no clear D gene. CDR3 length equals 14 residues. Trimming pared 4 bases from V and 6 bases from J, leaving 10 bases between. The V gene's germline CDR1 is KGHSH and CDR2 LQKENI. The CDR3 region is CASSLVDRNSPLHF. CDR3 nucleotides: TGTGCCAGCTCACTAGTAGATCGTAATTCACCCCTCCACTTT.

The gene calls are TRBV5-1 and TRBJ1-4; 10 nucleotides line up with TRBD1. The CDR3 spans 18 residues. Germline values: CDR1 SGHRS, CDR2 YFSETQ. V was pared by 4 bases and J by 7 bases, with 16 bases of the junction left unmatched. Here the CDR3 DNA reads TGCGCCAGCAGCCTTCGTCCCGGGACAGGGGCGGATAGTGAAAAACTGTTTTTT. Translation: CASSLRPGTGADSEKLFF.

There are many counts of this clonotype. This chain joins TRBV19 and TRBJ2-6; D uncertain. Trimming took off 5 bases at V and 2 bases at J, with 7 bases between the two ends. This CDR3 is built from 14 residues. CDR1 is LNHDA, CDR2 SQIVND, per germline (reference sequence). For the CDR3, the DNA is TGTGCCAGTAGTCTCCGGACTGGGGCCAACGTCCTGACTTTC. It translates to CASSLRTGANVLTF.